Below, 7 T cell receptor beta chains from the same sample are listed, as sequenced in a study of cytomegalovirus exposure and HLA in healthy donors. The PCR contained 60 Vbeta and 13 Jbeta primers. Repertoires were generated with immunoSEQ multiplex PCR, while TCRdb's copy carries only in-frame clones and drops some. The sample holds some 200,000 clones, roughly 82% seen once. The sequencing input was PBMCs. All receptors derive from a woman aged 45-59 years in good health and CMV-seropositive.

V is TRBV4-1 and J is TRBJ1-5; perhaps TRBD1 as D (5 bases). CDR3 size: 13 residues. V dropped 5 bases and J dropped 3 bases, with 8 bases sitting between them. Germline CDR1 reads MGHRA; CDR2 reads YSYEKL. The CDR3 loop reads CASSKQDNQPQHF. CDR3 nucleotide sequence: TGCGCCAGCAGCAAACAGGACAATCAGCCCCAGCATTTT.

This clone was found a few times. This sequence joins TRBV5-8 and TRBJ1-1, with D unresolved. Trimming left V 3 bases short and J 6 bases short, with 9 bases between. The CDR3 has 12 amino acids. Germline V CDR1 and CDR2: SGHTS, YDEGEE. The CDR3 region is CASSSRLAEAFF. CDR3 in DNA: TGTGCCAGCAGCTCCCGTCTAGCTGAAGCTTTCTTT.

J is TRBJ1-2 and V is TRBV6-1; tentatively, D is TRBD1 (5 bases). V lost 4 bases to trimming and J lost 8 bases, with 14 bases between them. The CDR3 totals 13 residues. Germline V lookup: CDR1 MNHNS, CDR2 SASEGT. This CDR3 is CASSVQGFGGYTF. For the CDR3, the DNA is TGTGCCAGCAGTGTTCAGGGCTTCGGGGGCTACACCTTC.

The CDR3 here is CASSQDPSGVAFF. The CDR3 DNA follows: TGCGCCAGCAGCCAAGATCCTTCAGGGGTAGCTTTCTTT. The chain combines TRBV4-1 with TRBJ1-1; perhaps TRBD1 as D (6 bases). V was trimmed by 0 bases and J by 10 bases, leaving 12 bases between them. The CDR3 runs to 13 residues. Germline-derived CDR1 and CDR2 are MGHRA and YSYEKL.

The V call is TRBV19, the J call TRBJ2-7, with 8 bases identical to TRBD2. V gave up 3 bases and J gave up 9 bases; unmatched junction bases: 16. The germline V gene has CDR1 LNHDA and CDR2 SQIVND (reference sequence). CDR3 length: 16 residues. CDR3 region: CASSMGSGGITTPQYF. CDR3 coding DNA: TGTGCCAGTAGTATGGGGAGCGGGGGCATAACTACGCCGCAGTACTTC.

The CDR3, as DNA: TGTGCCAGCAGCTCCCCAGGGAGGAGGGATACGCAGTATTTT. Its translation: CASSSPGRRDTQYF. V gene TRBV11-2 combines with J gene TRBJ2-3; a weak D match, TRBD2 (6 bases). The CDR3 consists of 14 residues. Trimming left V 4 bases short and J 6 bases short, with 14 bases between. Germline V gives CDR1 SGHAT, CDR2 FQNNGV.

The rearrangement uses TRBV7-2 and TRBJ1-2; no definite D call. V was clipped by 5 bases and J by 5 bases, with 12 bases between them. CDR1 is SGHTA, CDR2 FQGNSA, per germline. The CDR3 consists of 13 residues. CDR3 protein: CASSPNTGYGYTF. In nucleotides, the CDR3 is TGTGCCAGCAGCCCAAATACGGGGTATGGCTACACCTTC.